Following are 11 T cell receptor beta chains from one sample sequenced in a study of blood T cell repertoires in COVID-19. Assay: immunoSEQ multiplex PCR; the TCRdb copy retains only in-frame clones and omits some. The table lists under 45,000 clones, over 70% of them singletons, with under 35% in the top ten. The sequenced material came from peripheral blood. The receptors derive from an elderly man with acute or convalescent COVID-19.

V gene TRBV7-8 combines with J gene TRBJ2-1; TRBD2 matches 12 bases. Trimming took 1 base from V and 7 from J; bases not matched to a gene: 11. Germline V CDR1 and CDR2: SGHVS, FQNEAQ. The CDR3 totals 18 residues. CDR3 coding DNA: TGTGCCAGCAGCTTAGATTGGGCTAGCGGGGGGGCAAGGAATGAGCAGTTCTTC. This codes for CASSLDWASGGARNEQFF.

This clone was detected a few times. The chain links TRBV28 to TRBJ2-2; D call uncertain. From germline, CDR1 is MDHEN and CDR2 SYDVKM. The CDR3 is made up of 14 amino acids. The V end was cut by 5 bases, the J end by 2 bases, with 9 bases between. The CDR3 region is CASSPVLNTGELFF. The CDR3 bases are TGTGCCAGCAGTCCCGTCCTTAACACCGGGGAGCTGTTTTTT. The full variable domain, rest sourced from reference TRBV28 and TRBJ2-2, is DVKVTQSSRYLVKRTGEKVFLECVQDMDHENMFWYRQDPGLGLRLIYFSYDVKMKEKGDIPEGYSVSREKKERFSLILESASTNQTSMYLCASSPVLNTGELFFGEGSRLTVL.

The gene calls are TRBV29-1 and TRBJ1-2, with D perhaps TRBD1 (6 bases). V dropped 0 bases and J dropped 1 base, with 12 bases sitting between them. Germline values: CDR1 SQVTM, CDR2 ANQGSEA. The CDR3 sequence is 15 residues long. The CDR3 nucleotides are TGCAGCGTTGAAGATGCGGACAGATATAACTATGGCTACACCTTC. This encodes CSVEDADRYNYGYTF.

The chain is built from TRBV7-3 and TRBJ2-6; 9 nucleotides match TRBD2. Germline trimming cut 2 bases from V and 0 bases from J; bases unmatched to any gene: 5. CDR1 is SGHTA and CDR2 is FQGTGA in the germline V gene. The CDR3 totals 18 residues. CDR3: CASSLSAGGNSGANVLTF. CDR3 nucleotides: TGTGCCAGCAGCTTATCGGCGGGAGGGAACTCTGGGGCCAACGTCCTGACTTTC.

The chain is built from TRBV7-9 and TRBJ2-1; 8 nucleotides line up with TRBD2. CDR3 length: 15 amino acids. Germline CDR1 is SEHNR and CDR2 is FQNEAQ (reference sequence). V lost 5 bases to trimming and J lost 3 bases; unmatched junction nucleotides: 6. CDR3 amino acids: CASSPTSGYYNEQFF. Written as DNA, the CDR3 is TGTGCCAGCAGCCCCACTAGCGGTTACTACAATGAGCAGTTCTTC.

The chain employs TRBV28 and TRBJ1-1; 7 bases are a match to TRBD1. CDR1 MDHEN and CDR2 SYDVKM come from the germline V gene. The CDR3 is made up of 13 amino acids. Trimming took 7 bases from V and 7 from J; bases not matched to a gene: 9. CDR3 DNA sequence: TGTGCCAGCACTATAGGACAGGTTTTTGAAGCTTTCTTT. Its protein is CASTIGQVFEAFF.

The chain uses TRBV25-1 and TRBJ2-5, with D uncertain. Germline lookup yields CDR1 MGHDK and CDR2 SYGVNS. Trimming removed 5 bases at V and 2 bases at J, with 9 bases between. The CDR3 runs 13 residues. The CDR3 sequence is CASSSGQQETQYF. As DNA, the CDR3 is TGTGCCAGCAGTTCTGGGCAGCAAGAGACCCAGTACTTC.

The chain has TRBV24-1 and TRBJ2-2; weak D call: TRBD1 (6 bases). Germline V gene lookup returns CDR1 KGHDR and CDR2 SFDVKD. CDR3 length: 13 amino acids. V gave up 4 bases and J gave up 6 bases, with 8 bases separating them. CDR3 DNA sequence: TGTGCCACCAGTGAACCAGGGGCCGGGGAGCTGTTTTTT. Protein: CATSEPGAGELFF.

This chain joins TRBV2 and TRBJ2-5; 14 nucleotides match TRBD2. The CDR3 has 17 amino acids. Germline V gene lookup returns CDR1 SNHLY and CDR2 FYNNEI. Germline trimming cut 6 bases from V and 4 bases from J; bases unmatched to any gene: 10. The DNA for the CDR3 is TGTGCCAGCAGAAGAGGTGGACTAGCGGGAGGATCAGAGACCCAGTACTTC. Amino acids: CASRRGGLAGGSETQYF.

This chain uses TRBV2 with TRBJ2-7; TRBD1 agrees at 9 bases. Germline CDR1 is SNHLY and CDR2 is FYNNEI. V shed 5 bases and J 5 bases; nucleotides not matched to a gene: 4. This CDR3 contains 13 residues. The CDR3 spells CASSSDRGHEQYF. Here the CDR3 DNA reads TGTGCCAGCAGTTCGGACAGGGGTCACGAGCAGTACTTC.

The chain is built from TRBV6-5 and TRBJ2-7; D may be TRBD1 (6 bases). Trimming removed 4 bases at V and 2 bases at J, with 15 bases between. Germline loops: CDR1 MNHEY, CDR2 SVGAGI. The CDR3 is 15 residues long. For the CDR3, the DNA is TGTGCCAGCAGTTCCAGACAGGCCGGCCCCTACGAGCAGTACTTC. It codes for CASSSRQAGPYEQYF.